This passage covers 27 T cell receptor beta chains from one sample sequenced in a study of early T cells in non-severe SARS-CoV-2 infection. TCRdb re-called the 5' RACE reads with MiXCR, one entry per CDR3 protein. The table lists 90,000 to 130,000 distinct CDR3 sequences, about an eighth of them singletons. The sequenced material came from whole blood. The receptor set was obtained from an adult who was a healthcare worker with PCR-confirmed SARS-CoV-2 infection or an uninfected control (not recorded which).

The chain links TRBV20-1 to TRBJ2-1; 7 bases fit TRBD2. The junction had 10 bases not matched to a gene; V was cut back by 4 bases and J by 1 base. In germline, CDR1 is DFQATT, CDR2 SNEGSKA (reference sequence). The CDR3 is 16 residues long. For the CDR3, the DNA is TGCAGTGCTACCTTTCTAGCGGCAACTTCCTACAATGAGCAGTTCTTC. Residues: CSATFLAATSYNEQFF.

This clonotype showed up just a few times. The rearrangement links TRBV11-2 to TRBJ1-4, with D perhaps matching TRBD1 (5 bases). The CDR3 runs to 14 residues. V lost 4 bases and J lost 8, with 14 bases in between. Germline lookup yields CDR1 SGHAT and CDR2 FQNNGV. The CDR3 loop is CASSSGWQGEKLFF. The DNA for the CDR3 is TGTGCCAGCAGCTCCGGTTGGCAGGGCGAAAAACTGTTTTTT. The full variable domain, completed using reference TRBV11-2 and TRBJ1-4, is EAGVAQSPRYKIIEKRQSVAFWCNPISGHATLYWYQQILGQGPKLLIQFQNNGVVDDSQLPKDRFSAERLKGVDSTLKIQPAKLEDSAVYLCASSSGWQGEKLFFGSGTQLSVL.

This clonotype was found many times. The DNA of the CDR3 is TGTGCCAGCAGCCTGTCCCTCTCGGGGTACAATGAGCAGTTCTTC. The encoded protein is CASSLSLSGYNEQFF. The J gene is TRBJ2-1, the V gene TRBV5-6; possible D gene TRBD2, 5 bases. The CDR3 sequence is 15 residues long. Germline V gene sequence: CDR1 SGHDT, CDR2 YYEEEE. The V end was cut by 4 bases, the J end by 4 bases, with 15 bases between.

In this sample, this clonotype turned up a few times. The chain combines TRBV4-2 with TRBJ1-4, with 7 bases identical to TRBD1. CDR3 length: 15 residues. V shed 0 bases and J 7 bases; nucleotides not matched to a gene: 5. CDR1 and CDR2 from the germline V gene are LGHNA and YNFKEQ. CDR3 in amino acids: CASSQDPGGVEKLFF. The CDR3 DNA follows: TGTGCCAGCAGCCAAGATCCAGGGGGGGTTGAAAAACTGTTTTTT.

Of note for this clonotype: This may arise from a read error, as a much more abundant clone is one base away. This chain joins TRBV12-3 or TRBV12-4 and TRBJ1-6; unclear D gene. The length of the CDR3 is 15 residues. V lost 4 bases to trimming and J lost 0 bases, with 7 bases between them. The CDR3: CASSSGSSYNSPLHF. In DNA form, the CDR3 reads TGTGCCAGCAGTTCCGGGAGCTCCTATAATTCACCCCTCCACTTT.

In this sample, this clonotype turned up many times. The V and J genes are TRBV5-1 and TRBJ1-1; TRBD1 agrees at 8 bases. Trimming cost V 0 bases and J 1 base; bases outside gene matches: 5. The length of the CDR3 is 16 residues. Germline CDR1 and CDR2: SGHRS and YFSETQ. This CDR3 reads CASSLVPGGRNTEAFF. CDR3 bases: TGCGCCAGCAGCTTGGTGCCAGGGGGCAGGAACACTGAAGCTTTCTTT. Complete variable domain (other parts from reference TRBV5-1 and TRBJ1-1): KAGVTQTPRYLIKTRGQQVTLSCSPISGHRSVSWYQQTPGQGLQFLFEYFSETQRNKGNFPGRFSGRQFSNSRSEMNVSTLELGDSALYLCASSLVPGGRNTEAFFGQGTRLTVV.

This clonotype was detected only a few times. The genes are TRBV29-1 and TRBJ1-5, with a possible D match to TRBD1 (6 bases). The CDR3 sequence is 15 residues long. Trimming shortened V by 7 bases and J by 0 bases, and 16 bases separated the two germline ends. Germline-derived CDR1 and CDR2 are SQVTM and ANQGSEA. CDR3 nucleotides: TGCAGCGCTAAGGACAGCCTCAGTAGCAATCAGCCCCAGCATTTT. This translates into CSAKDSLSSNQPQHF.

Many counts were recorded for this clonotype. The rearrangement links TRBV11-3 to TRBJ1-1; 7 bases align to TRBD1. Per germline, CDR1 SGHNT and CDR2 YENEEA. This CDR3 contains 16 residues. The V gene end was trimmed by 5 bases and the J gene end by 2 bases; junction bases not matched to a gene: 11. The CDR3 loop is CASSQGQAGGNTEAFF. CDR3 sequence (DNA): TGTGCCAGCAGCCAAGGACAGGCAGGGGGTAACACTGAAGCTTTCTTT.

There are a few counts of this clonotype. The V call is TRBV11-2, the J call TRBJ1-6, with D possibly being TRBD1 (6 bases). The length of the CDR3 is 14 residues. V lost 1 base and J lost 8, with 9 bases in between. Germline V CDR1 and CDR2: SGHAT, FQNNGV. CDR3 sequence (DNA): TGTGCCAGCAGCTTAGTAGGGGGTTATTCACCCCTCCACTTT. Protein: CASSLVGGYSPLHF.

This clonotype was picked up a small number of times. A read error may be the cause here, since a much bigger clone is one base away. The gene calls are TRBV4-1 and TRBJ2-7; D not resolved. Germline CDR1 reads MGHRA; CDR2 reads YSYEKL. This CDR3 region has 12 residues. CDR3 coding DNA: TGCGCCTGCAGCCAAGCTTCGGGCGAGCAGTACTTC. Amino acid sequence: CACSQASGEQYF.

The chain is built from TRBV5-1 and TRBJ2-7; TRBD2 agrees at 7 bases. J lost 6 bases, V lost 7 bases, and 10 bases had no gene match. The CDR3 is 13 amino acids. CDR1 and CDR2 (germline): SGHRS, YFSETQ. The CDR3 protein is CASSPGLGSEQYF. DNA for the CDR3: TGCGCCAGCTCCCCCGGACTAGGATCCGAGCAGTACTTC.

This clonotype was counted many times. The V gene is TRBV6-2 or TRBV6-3, the J gene TRBJ1-5; the D gene is possibly TRBD1 (5 bases). V was shortened by 5 bases and J by 4 bases, with 12 bases between the two germline ends. Germline V gene lookup returns CDR1 MNHEY and CDR2 SVGEGT. This CDR3 has 14 residues. CDR3 in amino acids: CASSALEGNQPQHF. In DNA form, the CDR3 reads TGTGCCAGCAGTGCCCTGGAGGGGAATCAGCCCCAGCATTTT.

This clonotype was picked up a small number of times. The rearrangement links TRBV19 to TRBJ2-7; perhaps TRBD1 as D (5 bases). V dropped 8 bases and J dropped 2 bases, with 13 bases sitting between them. The CDR3 runs 13 residues. The germline CDR1 and CDR2 sequences are LNHDA and SQIVND (reference sequence). This CDR3 reads CASEDTHTYEQYF. The CDR3 nucleotides read TGTGCCAGTGAGGACACACATACCTACGAGCAGTACTTC.

The chain couples TRBV20-1 to TRBJ1-6; maybe TRBD1 (6 bases). The germline V gene encodes CDR1 DFQATT and CDR2 SNEGSKA (reference sequence). This CDR3 contains 16 residues. V dropped 0 bases and J dropped 10 bases, with 19 bases sitting between them. CDR3: CSARDHVGQGRSPLHF. CDR3 DNA sequence: TGCAGTGCTAGAGATCATGTCGGGCAGGGGCGATCACCCCTCCACTTT.

This clonotype has ten or more counts. V and J are TRBV10-3 and TRBJ2-1; 14 nucleotides agree with TRBD2. V shed 3 bases, J shed 8 bases, and the junction held 6 bases outside the gene matches. The CDR3 is made up of 16 amino acids. Germline loops: CDR1 ENHRY, CDR2 SYGVKD. CDR3 coding DNA: TGTGCCATCAGTGATCCCGGGACTAGCGGGAGTCATGAGCAGTTCTTC. Translation: CAISDPGTSGSHEQFF.

This clonotype was observed a few times. The chain carries TRBV20-1 and TRBJ2-7, with 7 bases fitting TRBD1. V shed 4 bases and J 3 bases; nucleotides not matched to a gene: 12. From germline, CDR1 is DFQATT and CDR2 SNEGSKA (reference sequence). There are 15 residues in the CDR3. The CDR3 DNA reads as TGCAGTGCTACCTCAGACCCGGGACAGCACTACGAGCAGTACTTC. Protein product: CSATSDPGQHYEQYF.

This clonotype was found many times. The chain has TRBV3-1 and TRBJ2-7; either TRBD1 or TRBD2 may supply D (5 bases each). The CDR3 totals 18 residues. Trimming took off 0 bases at V and 2 bases at J, with 20 bases between the two ends. Germline CDR1 reads LGHDT; CDR2 reads YNNKEL (reference sequence). CDR3 region: CASSQDRLGTDLTYEQYF. The CDR3 nucleotides read TGTGCCAGCAGCCAAGACCGTCTCGGGACCGACCTTACCTACGAGCAGTACTTC.

Only a few counts were recorded for this clonotype. The chain combines TRBV18 with TRBJ2-3; no clear D gene. The CDR3 contains 12 residues. Germline lookup yields CDR1 KGHSH and CDR2 LQKENI. Trimming shortened V by 4 bases and J by 2 bases, and 4 bases separated the two germline ends. CDR3: CASSHYTDTQYF. As DNA, the CDR3 is TGTGCCAGCTCACACTACACAGATACGCAGTATTTT.

This clonotype was seen ten or more times. The V and J genes are TRBV2 and TRBJ2-4, with D tentatively TRBD1 or TRBD2 (5 bases each). Looked up from germline, CDR1 is SNHLY and CDR2 is FYNNEI. Deletions cut 1 base from V and 2 bases from J, with 15 bases between. The CDR3 runs 17 residues. Here the CDR3 reads CASSEVAGGGPKNIQYF. For the CDR3, the DNA is TGTGCCAGCAGTGAAGTGGCCGGTGGGGGACCCAAAAACATTCAGTACTTC.

This clonotype was seen repeatedly, ten times or more. The chain carries TRBV18 and TRBJ2-1; possibly TRBD1 for D (5 bases). This CDR3 is built from 15 residues. Trimming left V 6 bases short and J 5 bases short, with 17 bases between. Germline loops: CDR1 KGHSH, CDR2 LQKENI. The CDR3 region has the DNA TGTGCCAGCTCCCCTACCCCTCAGGGAAACAATGAGCAGTTCTTC. Translating gives CASSPTPQGNNEQFF.

This clonotype was observed a single time. The chain employs TRBV6-2 or TRBV6-3 and TRBJ2-2; no definite D call. Germline loops: CDR1 MNHEY, CDR2 SVGEGT. Trimming took off 7 bases at V and 4 bases at J, with 13 bases between the two ends. The CDR3 contains 14 residues. The CDR3 coding sequence is TGTGCCAGCAAACTGAGTAGGAGCACCGGGGAGCTGTTTTTT. Translation: CASKLSRSTGELFF.

The V call is TRBV7-9, the J call TRBJ2-7; TRBD1 might be the D (5 bases). Looked up from germline, CDR1 is SEHNR and CDR2 is FQNEAQ (reference sequence). The CDR3 runs to 16 residues. Trimming took off 5 bases at V and 3 bases at J, with 20 bases between the two ends. In nucleotides, the CDR3 is TGTGCCAGCAGCCCCTCAATCCGTCCAGGGAACTACGAGCAGTACTTC. Residues: CASSPSIRPGNYEQYF.

This clonotype was seen a handful of times. The J gene is TRBJ1-1, the V gene TRBV20-1, with unresolved D. Per germline, CDR1 DFQATT and CDR2 SNEGSKA (reference sequence). The ends were cut back, 6 bases at V and 0 bases at J, with 8 bases in the middle. The CDR3 extends over 12 amino acids. The CDR3 loop reads CSAPAVNTEAFF. CDR3 in DNA: TGCAGTGCCCCGGCGGTGAACACTGAAGCTTTCTTT.

In the case of this clonotype: At one boundary the junction diverges from the germline segment, which might be a read error. J is TRBJ2-7 and V is TRBV10-3; D gene ambiguous. The CDR3 spans 11 residues. Germline values: CDR1 ENHRY, CDR2 SYGVKD. The CDR3 region is CAISESVTAIF. In DNA form, the CDR3 reads TGTGCCATCAGTGAGTCGGTAACAGCCATCTTC.

There are a few counts of this clonotype. The chain joins TRBV27 to TRBJ2-7; 10 bases are a match to TRBD1. Unmatched junction bases numbered 4, after V lost 8 bases and J lost 3 bases. CDR1 is MNHEY, CDR2 SMNVEV, per germline (reference sequence). The CDR3 consists of 13 residues. The CDR3 bases are TGTGCCAGCTCCGGGACAGGGGTCTACGAGCAGTACTTC. Protein: CASSGTGVYEQYF.

The chain employs TRBV30 and TRBJ2-2, with D tentatively TRBD1 (5 bases). CDR1 is GTSNPN, CDR2 SVGIG, per germline (reference sequence). The CDR3 extends over 12 amino acids. The ends were cut back, 4 bases at V and 4 bases at J, with 7 bases in the middle. CDR3 nucleotide sequence: TGTGCCTGGAAGACAGTCACCGGGGAGCTGTTTTTT. Translating it yields CAWKTVTGELFF.

This clonotype appeared many times. The chain couples TRBV29-1 to TRBJ1-4; tentative D call: TRBD1 (6 bases). CDR1 is SQVTM, CDR2 ANQGSEA, per germline. The V end lost 4 bases, the J end lost 0 bases, and 15 bases lay between the germline ends. The CDR3 length is 16 residues. CDR3 protein: CSVGGRGVATNEKLFF. The CDR3 DNA is TGCAGCGTTGGTGGCAGGGGAGTTGCAACTAATGAAAAACTGTTTTTT.